Listed here are 12 T cell receptor beta chains from one sample, sequenced in a study of T cell responses to AZD1222 COVID-19 vaccine. Profiling relied on immunoSEQ multiplex PCR, and the TCRdb table lists in-frame clones only, not all of them. Among 95,000 to 110,000 clones listed, roughly 88% were seen once. Sample: peripheral blood, taken on day 0 of AZD1222 vaccination. These receptor sequences come from an adult in good health.

V and J are TRBV11-2 and TRBJ2-4; D not resolved. Germline V gene sequence: CDR1 SGHAT, CDR2 FQNNGV. Deletions cut 3 bases from V and 8 bases from J, with 29 bases between. The CDR3 is made up of 19 amino acids. CDR3 protein: CASSFADEWYRLPSDIQYF. The CDR3 region has the DNA TGTGCCAGCAGCTTTGCGGACGAATGGTACCGCCTACCGTCGGACATTCAGTACTTC.

The CDR3, as DNA: TGCAGTGCTAGTCCAGGCACCTCTAACTATGGCTACACCTTC. This gives the protein CSASPGTSNYGYTF. This chain connects TRBV20-1 to TRBJ1-2; unclear D gene. The V gene lost 3 bases and the J gene lost 0 bases, with 11 bases spanning the gap. The CDR3 spans 14 residues. From germline, CDR1 is DFQATT and CDR2 SNEGSKA (reference sequence).

There are a few counts of this clone. V usage is TRBV19 and J usage is TRBJ1-5; D is unclear. Between the trimmed V and J ends, which lost 5 bases and 9 bases, there was a span of 11 bases. This CDR3 has 12 residues. Germline lookup yields CDR1 LNHDA and CDR2 SQIVND (reference sequence). CDR3 in amino acids: CASSASGGPQHF. CDR3 coding DNA: TGTGCCAGTAGTGCATCCGGAGGGCCCCAGCATTTT.

The rearrangement uses TRBV5-1 and TRBJ2-2; the D gene could be TRBD1 or TRBD2 (6 bases each). The CDR3 length is 14 residues. V lost 2 bases to trimming and J lost 7 bases, with 12 bases between them. CDR1 SGHRS and CDR2 YFSETQ come from the germline V gene. The CDR3 here is CASSFRGQIGELFF. In DNA, the CDR3 is TGCGCCAGCAGCTTCCGGGGGCAAATCGGGGAGCTGTTTTTT.

V is TRBV7-9 and J is TRBJ1-1, with a possible D match to TRBD1 (6 bases). The CDR3 sequence is 14 residues long. Germline loops: CDR1 SEHNR, CDR2 FQNEAQ (reference sequence). V shed 8 bases and J shed 1 base, with 14 bases lying between them. CDR3 sequence reads: CASLPGGGNTEAFF. CDR3 nucleotide sequence: TGTGCCAGCCTGCCGGGGGGCGGGAACACTGAAGCTTTCTTT.

Only one count was recorded for this clone. The chain links TRBV24-1 to TRBJ2-2; 11 bases map to TRBD1. J gave up 2 bases and V 10 bases, and 8 bases lay outside the gene matches. From germline, CDR1 is KGHDR and CDR2 SFDVKD. The CDR3 is made up of 16 amino acids. Written as DNA, the CDR3 is TGTGCCACACAACGCCGGACAGGGGGCAACACCGGGGAGCTGTTTTTT. This sequence encodes CATQRRTGGNTGELFF.

This sequence joins TRBV19 and TRBJ2-7; 7 bases agree with TRBD2. Germline V gene lookup returns CDR1 LNHDA and CDR2 SQIVND (reference sequence). This CDR3 is built from 15 residues. The V and J ends lost 0 bases and 4 bases, in that order; junction bases with no gene match: 6. CDR3 in DNA: TGTGCCAGTAGTATAGAACCAGCGGGAAATTACGAGCAGTACTTC. Its translation is CASSIEPAGNYEQYF.

The chain carries TRBV19 and TRBJ1-6, with D perhaps TRBD1 (6 bases). The CDR3 runs 15 residues. V lost 7 bases and J lost 7, with 17 bases in between. CDR1 is LNHDA and CDR2 is SQIVND in the germline V gene (reference sequence). In DNA form, the CDR3 reads TGTGCCAGTACCAAAAGTAGGGGGGAAAATTCACCCCTCCACTTT. Protein: CASTKSRGENSPLHF.

The chain uses TRBV2 and TRBJ2-7, with D uncertain. Germline loops: CDR1 SNHLY, CDR2 FYNNEI. Trimming stripped 9 bases from V and 2 bases from J, with 11 bases between. This CDR3 spans 12 amino acids. Here the CDR3 reads CASTGNTYEQYF. The CDR3 DNA follows: TGTGCCAGTACGGGTAATACCTACGAGCAGTACTTC.

The chain has TRBV6-5 and TRBJ2-5; no reliable D call. Per the germline V gene, CDR1 is MNHEY and CDR2 is SVGAGI. CDR3 length equals 11 residues. With 5 bases removed from V and 3 bases from J, the gap between germline ends came to 4 bases. The CDR3 here is CASSNEETQYF. The CDR3 DNA reads as TGTGCCAGCAGTAATGAAGAGACCCAGTACTTC.

The V call is TRBV27, the J call TRBJ2-1, with 11 bases identical to TRBD2. This CDR3 is built from 16 residues. V dropped 6 bases and J dropped 2; count of bases not matched to a gene: 6. Germline assignment: CDR1 MNHEY and CDR2 SMNVEV (reference sequence). The CDR3 bases are TGTGCCAGCAGGGCTGTAGCGGGAGGGACCTACAATGAGCAGTTCTTC. It codes for CASRAVAGGTYNEQFF.

The chain carries TRBV6-5 and TRBJ2-5; 7 nucleotides line up with TRBD2. Germline values: CDR1 MNHEY, CDR2 SVGAGI. Losses at the gene ends were 6 bases for V and 1 base for J; bases not matched to a gene: 8. The CDR3 has 15 residues. This chain's CDR3 is CASSTLLARQETQYF. As DNA, the CDR3 is TGTGCCAGCAGCACACTACTAGCGCGCCAAGAGACCCAGTACTTC.